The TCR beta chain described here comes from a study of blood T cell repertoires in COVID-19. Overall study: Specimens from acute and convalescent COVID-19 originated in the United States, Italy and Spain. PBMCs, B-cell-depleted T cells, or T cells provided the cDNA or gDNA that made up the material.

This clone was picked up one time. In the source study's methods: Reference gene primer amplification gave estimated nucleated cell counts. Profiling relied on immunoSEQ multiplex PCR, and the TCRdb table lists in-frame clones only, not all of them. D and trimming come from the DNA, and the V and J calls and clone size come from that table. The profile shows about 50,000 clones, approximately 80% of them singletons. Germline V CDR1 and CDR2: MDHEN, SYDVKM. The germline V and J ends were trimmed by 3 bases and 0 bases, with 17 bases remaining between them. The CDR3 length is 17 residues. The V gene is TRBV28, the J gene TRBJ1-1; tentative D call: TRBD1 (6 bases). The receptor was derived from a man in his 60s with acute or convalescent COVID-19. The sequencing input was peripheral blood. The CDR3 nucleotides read TGTGCCAGCAGTTTCACCACTAACAGGGTACTGAACACTGAAGCTTTCTTT. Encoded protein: CASSFTTNRVLNTEAFF.